These 28 T cell receptor beta chains share one sample of origin, sequenced in a study of T cell responses to AZD1222 COVID-19 vaccine. Produced via immunoSEQ multiplex PCR; TCRdb's table is partial and in-frame only. The repertoire holds about 56,000 clones, 80% to 90% seen once, with roughly 16% in the top ten. The specimen was peripheral blood, collected on day 0 of AZD1222 vaccination. The source is an adult in good health.

The chain carries TRBV12-5 and TRBJ1-1, with 9 nucleotides matching TRBD1. J was trimmed by 3 bases and V by 7 bases; bases with no gene match: 6. Germline CDR1 is LGHNT and CDR2 is FRNRAP. The CDR3 loop spans 14 amino acids. The CDR3 DNA is TGTGCTAGTGCCTCCGGGACAGGGCACACTGAAGCTTTCTTT. It encodes CASASGTGHTEAFF. The full variable domain, completed using reference TRBV12-5 and TRBJ1-1, is DARVTQTPRHKVTEMGQEVTMRCQPILGHNTVFWYRQTMMQGLELLAYFRNRAPLDDSGMPKDRFSAEMPDATLATLKIQPSEPRDSAVYFCASASGTGHTEAFFGQGTRLTVV.

CDR3 in amino acids: CATTGLSQQGDNSPLHF. The CDR3 DNA reads TGTGCCACCACAGGACTTTCACAACAGGGGGATAATTCACCCCTCCACTTT. This chain joins TRBV10-3 and TRBJ1-6, with 8 bases that match TRBD1. The germline CDR1 and CDR2 sequences are ENHRY and SYGVKD. The V gene end was trimmed by 10 bases and the J gene end by 5 bases; junction bases not matched to a gene: 16. CDR3 length: 17 amino acids.

The CDR3 loop reads CASSLVTNTGELFF. For the CDR3, the DNA is TGTGCCAGCAGCTTAGTTACGAACACCGGGGAGCTGTTTTTT. This chain links TRBV11-3 with TRBJ2-2; D is undetermined. Germline V gives CDR1 SGHNT, CDR2 YENEEA. Deletions cut 1 base from V and 0 bases from J, with 3 bases between. The CDR3 covers 14 residues.

The V and J genes are TRBV5-5 and TRBJ2-1, with D tentatively TRBD1 (6 bases). The ends were cut back, 4 bases at V and 7 bases at J, with 21 bases in the middle. Germline CDR1 is SGHKS and CDR2 is YYEKEE (reference sequence). The CDR3 loop spans 16 amino acids. The CDR3 DNA follows: TGTGCCAGCAGCCTGACGGGACACCTCTCTTGGAATGAGCAGTTCTTC. Residues: CASSLTGHLSWNEQFF.

The chain recombines TRBV7-9 with TRBJ2-2, with D perhaps matching TRBD1 (5 bases). The V gene's germline CDR1 is SEHNR and CDR2 FQNEAQ (reference sequence). CDR3 size: 15 residues. V lost 5 bases and J lost 1, with 11 bases in between. The CDR3 protein is CASSNIRVNTGELFF. Written as DNA, the CDR3 is TGTGCCAGCAGCAATATCAGGGTGAACACCGGGGAGCTGTTTTTT.

V gene TRBV6-5 combines with J gene TRBJ2-7, with D uncertain. With 7 bases removed from V and 4 bases from J, the gap between germline ends came to 20 bases. The germline CDR1 and CDR2 sequences are MNHEY and SVGAGI. This CDR3 contains 15 residues. CDR3 loop: CASIPQARHLYEQYF. CDR3 coding DNA: TGTGCCAGCATTCCTCAAGCGAGACACCTGTACGAGCAGTACTTC.

The V gene is TRBV2, the J gene TRBJ1-3, with TRBD1 matching over 10 bases. There are 16 residues in the CDR3. V lost 7 bases and J lost 2; bases outside the gene matches: 8. Germline CDR1 and CDR2: SNHLY and FYNNEI. In DNA form, the CDR3 reads TGTGCCAGCACATTGCCGGGACAGGGGACTGGAAACACCATATATTTT. Its translation: CASTLPGQGTGNTIYF.

J is TRBJ2-2 and V is TRBV7-2; D remains unclear. In germline, CDR1 is SGHTA, CDR2 FQGNSA. Trimming cost V 2 bases and J 5 bases, with 9 bases left between them. The length of the CDR3 is 14 residues. CDR3 nucleotides: TGTGCCAGCAGCTTATTAGCTCCGACCGGGGAGCTGTTTTTT. It encodes CASSLLAPTGELFF.

The V call is TRBV5-1, the J call TRBJ1-1, with 8 bases identical to TRBD1. This CDR3 has 15 amino acids. The V and J ends lost 5 bases and 4 bases, in that order; junction bases with no gene match: 10. CDR1 SGHRS and CDR2 YFSETQ come from the germline V gene. The CDR3 loop reads CASRYGQGPGTEAFF. The DNA for the CDR3 is TGCGCCAGCAGATACGGACAGGGACCCGGCACTGAAGCTTTCTTT.

This clone was counted once. The chain carries TRBV4-2 and TRBJ2-3; maybe TRBD1 (5 bases). The V and J ends lost 3 bases and 0 bases respectively, with 19 bases between them. The CDR3 loop spans 18 amino acids. Germline CDR1 LGHNA, CDR2 YNFKEQ. CDR3 bases: TGTGCCAGCAGCCACCCTCTCATAAGGACACCTAGCACAGATACGCAGTATTTT. This codes for CASSHPLIRTPSTDTQYF.

This sequence joins TRBV11-2 and TRBJ1-1; D is possibly TRBD1 (5 bases). The CDR3 spans 17 residues. The germline V gene encodes CDR1 SGHAT and CDR2 FQNNGV. The ends were cut back, 3 bases at V and 3 bases at J, with 20 bases in the middle. The CDR3 loop is CASSFGAPRLKYTEAFF. CDR3 sequence (DNA): TGTGCCAGCAGCTTTGGGGCACCCCGACTAAAGTACACTGAAGCTTTCTTT.

V usage is TRBV2 and J usage is TRBJ2-1; 9 nucleotides match TRBD2. V shed 3 bases, J shed 7 bases, and the junction held 1 base outside the gene matches. Germline V gene lookup returns CDR1 SNHLY and CDR2 FYNNEI. The CDR3 loop spans 13 amino acids. CDR3 DNA: TGTGCCAGCAGTGAGAGCGGGGGGAATGAGCAGTTCTTC. Translated: CASSESGGNEQFF.

The chain uses TRBV28 and TRBJ2-3; D may be TRBD1 (6 bases). This CDR3 is 15 amino acids long. With 3 bases removed from V and 2 bases from J, the gap between germline ends came to 12 bases. The germline gives CDR1 MDHEN, CDR2 SYDVKM. The CDR3 sequence is CASSFPGTYTDTQYF. The CDR3 DNA is TGTGCCAGCAGTTTTCCCGGGACATACACAGATACGCAGTATTTT.

V is TRBV6-6 and J is TRBJ2-7; D tentatively reads TRBD1 or TRBD2 (5 bases each). Between the trimmed V and J ends, which lost 7 bases and 2 bases, there was a span of 18 bases. The germline V gene encodes CDR1 MNHNY and CDR2 SVGAGI (reference sequence). The CDR3 has 15 residues. The CDR3 sequence is CASTRDPTAAYEQYF. The CDR3 DNA reads as TGTGCCAGCACCAGGGACCCCACAGCTGCCTACGAGCAGTACTTC.

This chain uses TRBV27 with TRBJ1-6; D ambiguous. Per germline, CDR1 MNHEY and CDR2 SMNVEV (reference sequence). V was trimmed by 4 bases and J by 5 bases, leaving 12 bases between them. The CDR3 spans 15 residues. The CDR3, as DNA: TGTGCCAGCAGTTCGCGGGCACCAAATAATTCACCCCTCCACTTT. Protein: CASSSRAPNNSPLHF.

The chain combines TRBV21-1 with TRBJ2-7; the table's D call, TRBD1, was not checked against the DNA. TRBV21-1 is an annotated pseudogene. The CDR3 has 14 amino acids. The DNA for the CDR3 is TGTGCCAGCAGCAAAGGGACAGGGCGCTACGAGCAGTACTTC. Translation: CASSKGTGRYEQYF.

The genes are TRBV5-4 and TRBJ2-2; weak D call: TRBD2 (7 bases). V dropped 2 bases and J dropped 5 bases, with 16 bases sitting between them. This CDR3 is 16 amino acids long. Germline V lookup: CDR1 SGHNT, CDR2 YYREEE (reference sequence). The CDR3 nucleotides are TGTGCCAGCAGCTTATTGAGAGGGGGAGGGACCGGGGAGCTGTTTTTT. Protein product: CASSLLRGGGTGELFF.

Only one count was recorded for this clone. The chain recombines TRBV4-2 with TRBJ2-1; 10 positions match TRBD2. Germline assignment: CDR1 LGHNA and CDR2 YNFKEQ. The ends lost 1 base at V and 2 bases at J; junction bases unmatched: 5. This CDR3 is 17 amino acids long. The CDR3 is CASSQALSGGAYNEQFF. Here the CDR3 DNA reads TGTGCCAGCAGCCAAGCACTGAGCGGGGGGGCCTACAATGAGCAGTTCTTC.

This clone is judged medium-sized (0.01 to 0.1%). V and J are TRBV5-1 and TRBJ2-3; 9 positions agree with TRBD2. The V segment lost 4 bases and the J segment 3 bases; nucleotides outside the gene matches: 9. Germline V gene data show CDR1 as SGHRS and CDR2 as YFSETQ. This CDR3 is 16 amino acids long. The CDR3 coding sequence is TGCGCCAGCAGCCCCGAAGGCGGGGGGGTAACAGATACGCAGTATTTT. Amino acid sequence: CASSPEGGGVTDTQYF.

V gene TRBV11-3 combines with J gene TRBJ2-5; unclear D gene. The CDR3 has 12 amino acids. With 4 bases removed from V and 5 bases from J, the gap between germline ends came to 8 bases. Germline V gene data show CDR1 as SGHNT and CDR2 as YENEEA. CDR3 loop: CASSSGYETQYF. CDR3 DNA sequence: TGTGCCAGCAGCTCAGGCTACGAGACCCAGTACTTC.

The chain joins TRBV28 to TRBJ1-4; the D is unclear. There are 16 residues in the CDR3. Germline CDR1 MDHEN, CDR2 SYDVKM. The V end lost 2 bases, the J end lost 1 base, and 11 bases lay between the germline ends. The CDR3 sequence: CASSLGSRVTNEKLFF. DNA of the CDR3: TGTGCCAGCAGTTTAGGATCTAGGGTAACTAATGAAAAACTGTTTTTT.

The rearrangement links TRBV5-1 to TRBJ2-1; 10 bases agree with TRBD1. This CDR3 region has 15 residues. V dropped 4 bases and J dropped 5; count of bases not matched to a gene: 6. Germline lookup yields CDR1 SGHRS and CDR2 YFSETQ. CDR3 loop: CASSAGTGVHNEQFF. CDR3 in DNA: TGCGCCAGCAGCGCCGGGACAGGGGTTCACAATGAGCAGTTCTTC.

The chain recombines TRBV7-9 with TRBJ2-3, with D possibly called TRBD1 or TRBD2 (5 bases each). CDR1 and CDR2 (germline): SEHNR, FQNEAQ (reference sequence). Trimming pared 5 bases from V and 1 base from J, leaving 19 bases between. This CDR3 comprises 17 residues. The CDR3 sequence: CASSPPPGRGGTDTQYF. CDR3 DNA sequence: TGTGCCAGCAGCCCCCCCCCTGGAAGGGGAGGCACAGATACGCAGTATTTT.

V usage is TRBV7-2 and J usage is TRBJ1-1; the D is unclear. This CDR3 has 13 residues. Trimming shortened V by 1 base and J by 10 bases, and 13 bases separated the two germline ends. CDR1 and CDR2 from the germline V gene are SGHTA and FQGNSA. The CDR3 sequence: CASSLVGQLVAFF. Here the CDR3 DNA reads TGTGCCAGCAGCTTAGTAGGCCAACTTGTAGCTTTCTTT. The whole variable domain, remainder taken from reference TRBV7-2 and TRBJ1-1, is GAGVSQSPSNKVTEKGKDVELRCDPISGHTALYWYRQSLGQGLEFLIYFQGNSAPDKSGLPSDRFSAERTGGSVSTLTIQRTQQEDSAVYLCASSLVGQLVAFFGQGTRLTVV.

The chain uses TRBV11-1 and TRBJ1-6; D is undetermined. The CDR3 consists of 13 residues. Germline lookup yields CDR1 SGHAT and CDR2 FQDESV (reference sequence). Trimming removed 1 base from V and 9 bases from J, with 7 bases in between. The DNA for the CDR3 is TGTGCCAGCAGCTTAGAGTTAAGTTCACCCCTCCACTTT. Protein sequence: CASSLELSSPLHF.

J is TRBJ1-1 and V is TRBV19; D is uncertain. Between the trimmed V and J ends, which lost 2 bases and 3 bases, there was a span of 13 bases. Germline V lookup: CDR1 LNHDA, CDR2 SQIVND (reference sequence). The CDR3 has 15 residues. The CDR3 here is CASSIIGQAYTEAFF. DNA of the CDR3: TGTGCCAGTAGTATAATCGGGCAGGCCTACACTGAAGCTTTCTTT.

V and J are TRBV5-5 and TRBJ2-2, with D hard to call. Germline V CDR1 and CDR2: SGHKS, YYEKEE (reference sequence). The CDR3 sequence is 13 residues long. With 0 bases removed from V and 5 bases from J, the gap between germline ends came to 5 bases. The CDR3 bases are TGTGCCAGCAGCTTGGGGGGTACCGGGGAGCTGTTTTTT. Its translation is CASSLGGTGELFF.

This clone is a singleton in its sample. This chain links TRBV5-4 with TRBJ1-6; D is uncertain. The CDR3 is made up of 16 amino acids. V was trimmed by 2 bases and J by 0 bases, leaving 9 bases between them. Germline-derived CDR1 and CDR2 are SGHNT and YYREEE (reference sequence). CDR3 sequence (DNA): TGTGCCAGCAGCTTCCACAGTGGCTCCTATAATTCACCCCTCCACTTT. This sequence encodes CASSFHSGSYNSPLHF.